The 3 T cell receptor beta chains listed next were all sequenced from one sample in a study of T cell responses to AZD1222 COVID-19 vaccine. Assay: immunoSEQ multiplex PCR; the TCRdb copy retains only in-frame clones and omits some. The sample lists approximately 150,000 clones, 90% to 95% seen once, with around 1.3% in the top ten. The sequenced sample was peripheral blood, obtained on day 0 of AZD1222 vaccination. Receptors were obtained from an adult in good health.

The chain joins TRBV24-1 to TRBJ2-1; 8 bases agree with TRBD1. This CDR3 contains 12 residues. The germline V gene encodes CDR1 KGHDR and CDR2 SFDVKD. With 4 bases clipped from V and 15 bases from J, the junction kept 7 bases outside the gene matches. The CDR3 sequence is CATSESTGGPFF. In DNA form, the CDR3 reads TGTGCCACCAGTGAATCAACAGGGGGGCCGTTCTTC.

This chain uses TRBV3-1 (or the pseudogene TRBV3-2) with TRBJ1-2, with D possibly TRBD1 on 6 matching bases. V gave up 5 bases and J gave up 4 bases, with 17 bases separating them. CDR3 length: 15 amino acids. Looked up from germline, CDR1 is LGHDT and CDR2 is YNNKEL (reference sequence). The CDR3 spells CASSSRGGIVYGYTF. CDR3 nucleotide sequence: TGTGCCAGCAGCTCAAGGGGGGGCATTGTCTATGGCTACACCTTC.

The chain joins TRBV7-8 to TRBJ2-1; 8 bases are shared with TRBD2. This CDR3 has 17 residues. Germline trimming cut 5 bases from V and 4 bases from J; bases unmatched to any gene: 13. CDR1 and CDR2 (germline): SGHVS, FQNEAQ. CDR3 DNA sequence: TGTGCCAGCAGCACTACAGTCTGGACTAGCAGGTACAATGAGCAGTTCTTC. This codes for CASSTTVWTSRYNEQFF.